The 14 T cell receptor beta chains reported below all come from one sample, sequenced in a study of cytomegalovirus exposure and HLA in healthy donors (dated by TCRdb to 2015 to 2018). Libraries came from the immunoSEQ multiplex PCR assay. This is the immuneACCESS table as TCRdb keeps it, with only in-frame sequences that have V and J called. A part of the clones is gone; compared with another copy, unresolved V genes explain less than half, and the rest is unexplained. Here the sample has about 160,000 clones; approximately 86% occur a single time. In total, the top ten clones hold approximately 2% of the sample. The specimen sequenced was PBMCs. The receptors come from a woman between 18 and 29 years old in good health and CMV-seronegative.

This rearrangement joins TRBV10-2 to TRBJ2-2; 8 positions agree with TRBD2. This CDR3 region has 13 residues. The trim removed 8 bases at V and 5 bases at J, leaving 4 bases unmatched. Germline CDR1 WSHSY, CDR2 SAAADI. CDR3 loop: CASRGGWTGELFF. The CDR3 coding sequence is TGCGCCAGCCGGGGGGGCTGGACCGGGGAGCTGTTTTTT.

The chain joins TRBV20-1 to TRBJ2-1, with D perhaps matching TRBD1 (6 bases). Germline assignment: CDR1 DFQATT and CDR2 SNEGSKA (reference sequence). The CDR3 is made up of 11 amino acids. For the CDR3, the DNA is TGCACCCCTTCCTCAGGGGATGAGCAGTTCTTC. It is translated as CTPSSGDEQFF.

This clone was observed once. The chain links TRBV7-8 to TRBJ2-7; 7 bases map to TRBD1. The V gene's germline CDR1 is SGHVS and CDR2 FQNEAQ. The CDR3 length is 14 residues. V dropped 2 bases and J dropped 0; count of bases not matched to a gene: 1. CDR3: CASSLRDSSYEQYF. The CDR3 region has the DNA TGTGCCAGCAGCTTACGGGACAGCTCCTACGAGCAGTACTTC.

The V and J genes are TRBV7-2 and TRBJ1-1, with D perhaps matching TRBD1 (6 bases). Looked up from germline, CDR1 is SGHTA and CDR2 is FQGNSA. The CDR3 is made up of 13 amino acids. V was clipped by 5 bases and J by 3 bases, with 10 bases between them. CDR3 region: CASSRRTDTEAFF. CDR3 nucleotide sequence: TGTGCCAGCAGCCGCCGGACAGACACTGAAGCTTTCTTT.

The chain uses TRBV27 and TRBJ2-1, with D possibly matching TRBD1 (5 bases). Per germline, CDR1 MNHEY and CDR2 SMNVEV (reference sequence). The CDR3 spans 16 residues. Trimming pared 1 base from V and 0 bases from J, leaving 10 bases between. Here the CDR3 DNA reads TGTGCCAGCAGTTTATTGGGGCACAGCTCCTACAATGAGCAGTTCTTC. This translates into CASSLLGHSSYNEQFF.

This rearrangement joins TRBV25-1 to TRBJ2-1; maybe TRBD1 (5 bases). The germline gives CDR1 MGHDK, CDR2 SYGVNS. Trimming took 6 bases from V and 2 from J, leaving 8 bases between them. The CDR3 is 13 amino acids. The CDR3 DNA follows: TGTGCCAGCAGACAGGAAACCTACAATGAGCAGTTCTTC. It encodes CASRQETYNEQFF. Using reference TRBV25-1 and TRBJ2-1 for the parts outside the CDR3, the full variable domain is EADIYQTPRYLVIGTGKKITLECSQTMGHDKMYWYQQDPGMELHLIHYSYGVNSTEKGDLSSESTVSRIRTEHFPLTLESARPSHTSQYLCASRQETYNEQFFGPGTRLTVL.

The chain has TRBV29-1 and TRBJ2-5; D is perhaps TRBD2 (5 bases). The CDR3 sequence is 11 residues long. The germline V and J ends were trimmed by 4 bases and 4 bases, with 7 bases remaining between them. Germline CDR1 is SQVTM and CDR2 is ANQGSEA. The CDR3: CSVGTGETQYF. The CDR3, as DNA: TGCAGCGTTGGGACTGGAGAGACCCAGTACTTC.

This rearrangement joins TRBV2 to TRBJ2-2; 7 bases are shared with TRBD1. Germline V gene lookup returns CDR1 SNHLY and CDR2 FYNNEI. This CDR3 has 15 residues. J was trimmed by 5 bases and V by 3 bases; bases with no gene match: 6. The CDR3 DNA follows: TGTGCCAGCAGTGATAGACAGGGATGGACCGGGGAGCTGTTTTTT. It is translated as CASSDRQGWTGELFF.

The chain joins TRBV19 to TRBJ2-7; 10 bases align to TRBD1. This CDR3 has 15 amino acids. Germline CDR1 reads LNHDA; CDR2 reads SQIVND (reference sequence). V lost 4 bases, J lost 2 bases, and 5 bases stayed unmatched. For the CDR3, the DNA is TGTGCCAGTAGTAAGGGACAGGGGCTAGCCTACGAGCAGTACTTC. Its translation: CASSKGQGLAYEQYF.

The V call is TRBV7-2, the J call TRBJ2-7; 9 nucleotides line up with TRBD1. Losses at the gene ends were 2 bases for V and 5 bases for J; bases not matched to a gene: 13. This CDR3 region has 17 residues. Germline CDR1 SGHTA, CDR2 FQGNSA. This CDR3 is CASSLYLAGQGYDEQYF. The DNA for the CDR3 is TGTGCCAGCAGCTTATATCTCGCGGGACAGGGCTACGACGAGCAGTACTTC.

The gene calls are TRBV4-3 and TRBJ2-3; D perhaps matches TRBD2 (7 bases). The CDR3 is 13 residues long. The V end lost 1 base, the J end lost 11 bases, and 13 bases lay between the germline ends. Germline V lookup: CDR1 LGHNA, CDR2 YSLEER. CDR3 in DNA: TGCGCCAGCAGCCAAGGGGGGGAGGGGGTGCAGTATTTT. Its translation is CASSQGGEGVQYF.

The rearrangement links TRBV27 to TRBJ2-7; D is perhaps TRBD1 (6 bases). The CDR3 extends over 16 amino acids. V lost 7 bases to trimming and J lost 5 bases, with 24 bases between them. The germline V gene encodes CDR1 MNHEY and CDR2 SMNVEV (reference sequence). The CDR3 reads CASTPHGGGSSNEQYF. As DNA, the CDR3 is TGTGCCAGCACCCCTCATGGGGGCGGTAGTTCTAACGAGCAGTACTTC.

The chain has TRBV4-1 and TRBJ2-2; 7 bases match TRBD1. CDR3 length equals 14 residues. CDR1 and CDR2 (germline): MGHRA, YSYEKL. V shed 5 bases, J shed 6 bases, and the junction held 6 bases outside the gene matches. The CDR3 DNA reads TGCGCCAGCAGCGGGAACGACAGGGCCGGGGAGCTGTTTTTT. Amino acid sequence: CASSGNDRAGELFF.

The chain has TRBV5-8 and TRBJ2-2; TRBD1 might be the D (5 bases). Trimming cost V 2 bases and J 5 bases, with 10 bases left between them. The germline gives CDR1 SGHTS, CDR2 YDEGEE. The CDR3 has 14 residues. The CDR3 loop is CASSFQTGTGELFF. The CDR3 nucleotides read TGTGCCAGCAGCTTCCAAACAGGAACCGGGGAGCTGTTTTTT. Using reference TRBV5-8 and TRBJ2-2 for the parts outside the CDR3, the full variable domain is EAGVTQSPTHLIKTRGQQATLRCSPISGHTSVYWYQQALGLGLQFLLWYDEGEERNRGNFPPRFSGRQFPNYSSELNVNALELEDSALYLCASSFQTGTGELFFGEGSRLTVL.